This TCR beta chain is from a study of blood T cell repertoires in COVID-19 (TCRdb year 2020). Concerning the study at large: The collaborator samples originated in the United States, Italy and Spain and spanned the acute and convalescent phases of COVID-19. The material from the prospective study consisted of cDNA or gDNA derived from T cells, B-cell-depleted T cells, or PBMCs. Subjects who had been exposed to COVID-19, were actively infected with it, or had recovered from it provided the deeply sampled blood TCRbeta repertoires that made up the dataset. The repertoires were released in a freely available public database intended as a resource for research on the immune response to SARS-CoV-2. Samples were obtained from the ongoing ImmuneRACE study (first 160 participants) and from over 1,000 subjects provided by 6 global collaborators. A de-identified subject ID, COVID-19 status, age in years and sex were almost always included in the sample metadata. Where available, HLA class I and class II types were obtained from metadata supplied by the sample provider rather than from assay-based typing.

Cut back by 7 bases and 1 base, the V and J ends lie 12 bases apart. The CDR3 runs 14 amino acids, cysteine and phenylalanine included. The entry retains the CDR3 DNA only, 42 bases that are in frame from base 1. The germline V gene yields MDHEN for CDR1 and SYDVKM for CDR2. TCRbeta CDR3 regions were amplified from genomic DNA using the immunoSEQ Assay, a bias-controlled multiplex PCR. The published analysis was carried out like this. Within the assay, amplification of reference gene primers was used to estimate how many nucleated cells each sample contained. To quantify the absolute abundance of each unique TCRbeta CDR3 rearrangement, sequence reads were collapsed and filtered. Productive Simpson clonality was computed per sample as the square root of Simpson's diversity index over productive rearrangements. The immuneACCESS repertoire file appears here via TCRdb, limited to in-frame rearrangements. These files lack a portion of the clones; in checked studies, under half of the deficit traces to unresolved V genes, and the cause of the others is not known. The D gene and trimming were derived from the DNA, and the V and J assignments and clone size from that table. The sample profile shows 200,000 to 250,000 clones; around 80% of them were found once. About 15% of the sample comes from the top ten.

Study-wide findings and limitations: Clinical and demographic metadata were provided uncurated, with the amount varying by source and participant.

Participants in the prospective study were aged roughly 18 to 100 years, lived in 24 United States geographic areas, and enrolled through a virtual design. In the prospective study, participants were assigned to cohorts based on the clinical history participants reported in a screening survey and a study questionnaire. Recovered participants in ImmuneRACE Cohort 3 were defined as having two consecutive negative NP/OP PCR tests, clearance from a healthcare professional, or resolution of symptoms. Mobile phlebotomists in the prospective study collected whole blood, serum and a nasopharyngeal or oropharyngeal swab from every participant. Prospective study participants could optionally give additional blood draws and questionnaires over a roughly 2-month period. Before DNA extraction, blood samples from the prospective study were shipped at room temperature or frozen. About this clone: Its recognized antigen is unknown. One base away there is no much larger clone; base qualities are not given.

The sequencing input was PBMCs or T cells enriched from blood (not recorded which). The source is a man aged 35 to 55 who had recovered from COVID-19. The chain uses TRBV28 and TRBJ2-3, and TRBD2 may be the D gene, going by 5 matching bases. The CDR3 protein: CASIPSGGTDTQYF. The DNA is TGTGCCAGCATACCCAGCGGAGGCACAGATACGCAGTATTTT.